This T cell receptor (beta chain) came from a study of T cells after yellow fever vaccination. Template-switching 5'RACE yielded the TCR cDNA; a universal primer site and UMIs were added in the process. MiXCR was run by TCRdb on the 5' RACE reads, yielding one entry per CDR3 protein. The sample carries 600,000 to 750,000 distinct CDR3 sequences, more than 9% recorded once. The study's findings and limits: The presence of abundant clonotypes contaminating from the bulk population was possible in FACS-sorted repertoires.

The germline gives CDR1 MDHEN, CDR2 SYDVKM. This CDR3 is built from 15 residues. Trimming removed 3 bases at V and 3 bases at J, with 12 bases between. This clonotype was recorded many times. Its matching antigen is unknown. The source was PBMCs, collected on the day of the yellow fever booster vaccination. The V gene is TRBV28, the J gene TRBJ2-1; D is unresolved. This TCR was sampled from a young man who received the YFV17D yellow fever vaccine. The CDR3 protein is CASSFGSTYYNEQFF. DNA of the CDR3: TGTGCCAGCAGTTTTGGCTCAACCTACTACAATGAGCAGTTCTTC.